The clone carrying this TCR beta chain was detected a few times. The entry originates in a study of blood T cell repertoires in COVID-19. Study overall: The United States, Italy and Spain were the sources of the acute and convalescent COVID-19 samples. The analysed material was cDNA or gDNA that came from T cells, B-cell-depleted T cells, or PBMCs.

Methods used by the authors: Estimated nucleated cell counts came from reference gene primer amplification. Sequencing used immunoSEQ multiplex PCR; TCRdb keeps in-frame clones, though not all of them. V and J calls and clone size are those listed in that table; D and trimming were worked out from the DNA. The data contain around 200,000 clones, 70% to 90% of them singletons. The V gene's germline CDR1 is LGHDT and CDR2 YNNKEL (reference sequence). Trimming cost V 2 bases and J 4 bases, with 8 bases left between them. This CDR3 is built from 13 residues. Material: peripheral blood. The receptor was isolated from a man aged 25-45 years with acute or convalescent COVID-19. V usage is TRBV3-1 (or the pseudogene TRBV3-2) and J usage is TRBJ1-1, with no clear D. This CDR3 reads CASSQSGVTEAFF. The DNA for the CDR3 is TGTGCCAGCAGCCAATCCGGGGTCACTGAAGCTTTCTTT.